The 24 T cell receptor beta chains below all came from one sample that was sequenced in a study of OX40 agonist ivuxolimab in advanced cancers. Here immunoSEQ multiplex PCR was the method, and the copy in TCRdb shows in-frame clones only, minus some. Among about 69,000 clones listed, 75% to 95% were seen once. Here the sequenced sample was CD4+ or CD8+ T cells sorted from blood, taken in a trial of the OX40 agonist ivuxolimab. The receptor set was obtained from an adult with an advanced solid tumor such as melanoma, head and neck, liver or kidney cancer.

The rearrangement joins TRBV12-5 to TRBJ2-3; 7 bases align to TRBD2. The CDR3 covers 15 residues. Germline V gene sequence: CDR1 LGHNT, CDR2 FRNRAP. Trimming at V came to 1 base and at J to 1 base, leaving 2 bases not matched to a gene. Written as DNA, the CDR3 is TGTGCTAGTGGTTTGGGGGAGGGTCGCACAGATACGCAGTATTTT. It yields the protein CASGLGEGRTDTQYF.

V usage is TRBV30 and J usage is TRBJ1-1; 7 bases match TRBD1. J lost 5 bases, V lost 4 bases, and 1 base had no gene match. Germline-derived CDR1 and CDR2 are GTSNPN and SVGIG (reference sequence). This CDR3 comprises 11 residues. The CDR3 here is CAWKQGTEAFF. In DNA form, the CDR3 reads TGTGCCTGGAAACAGGGGACTGAAGCTTTCTTT.

The rearrangement uses TRBV7-8 and TRBJ2-1, with 14 bases aligning to TRBD2. Germline V gives CDR1 SGHVS, CDR2 FQNEAQ. The CDR3 loop spans 20 amino acids. Unmatched junction bases numbered 10, after V lost 2 bases and J lost 1 base. The CDR3 loop reads CASSLYPGTSGSTSYNEQFF. The CDR3 DNA is TGTGCCAGCAGCTTATATCCCGGGACTAGCGGGAGTACGTCCTACAATGAGCAGTTCTTC.

The chain carries TRBV9 and TRBJ2-1; 8 bases agree with TRBD2. Germline V lookup: CDR1 SGDLS, CDR2 YYNGEE. V shed 0 bases, J shed 3 bases, and the junction held 2 bases outside the gene matches. The length of the CDR3 is 15 residues. The CDR3 sequence: CASSVDRGGYNEQFF. The CDR3 DNA is TGTGCCAGCAGCGTAGATCGGGGGGGCTACAATGAGCAGTTCTTC.

The chain carries TRBV6-5 and TRBJ2-1; 9 nucleotides agree with TRBD2. The germline CDR1 and CDR2 sequences are MNHEY and SVGAGI. The CDR3 is 15 amino acids. Trimming at V came to 6 bases and at J to 6 bases, leaving 9 bases not matched to a gene. The CDR3 DNA follows: TGTGCCAGCAGCCTTAGCGGGAGCGGGTTCAATGAGCAGTTCTTC. This codes for CASSLSGSGFNEQFF.

The chain uses TRBV6-6 and TRBJ1-1; the D gene is possibly TRBD1 (5 bases). Germline CDR1 MNHNY, CDR2 SVGAGI (reference sequence). V shed 2 bases and J shed 1 base, with 5 bases lying between them. The CDR3 extends over 13 amino acids. Here the CDR3 reads CASSYQGNTEAFF. The CDR3 coding sequence is TGTGCCAGCAGTTACCAGGGGAACACTGAAGCTTTCTTT.

The chain is built from TRBV7-9 and TRBJ2-1; perhaps TRBD2 as D (5 bases). The V end lost 4 bases, the J end lost 0 bases, and 16 bases lay between the germline ends. The CDR3 spans 17 residues. Germline V gives CDR1 SEHNR, CDR2 FQNEAQ (reference sequence). This CDR3 reads CASSSLVASSSYNEQFF. CDR3 nucleotide sequence: TGTGCCAGCAGCTCCCTCGTAGCGTCTAGCTCCTACAATGAGCAGTTCTTC. Together with reference TRBV7-9 and TRBJ2-1, the CDR3 gives the full variable domain: DTGVSQNPRHKITKRGQNVTFRCDPISEHNRLYWYRQTLGQGPEFLTYFQNEAQLEKSRLLSDRFSAERPKGSFSTLEIQRTEQGDSAMYLCASSSLVASSSYNEQFFGPGTRLTVL.

The V and J genes are TRBV4-1 and TRBJ2-1, with 9 bases matching TRBD2. This CDR3 has 14 residues. The V gene's germline CDR1 is MGHRA and CDR2 YSYEKL. The V segment lost 2 bases and the J segment 10 bases; nucleotides outside the gene matches: 6. CDR3 bases: TGCGCCAGCAGCCAATACCCCGCGGGAGGGGAGCAGTTCTTC. Translation: CASSQYPAGGEQFF.

The J gene is TRBJ2-1, the V gene TRBV9, with D possibly TRBD2 on 6 matching bases. The ends were cut back, 0 bases at V and 4 bases at J, with 14 bases in the middle. CDR1 and CDR2 from the germline V gene are SGDLS and YYNGEE. The CDR3 has 16 residues. CDR3 DNA sequence: TGTGCCAGCAGCGTAGCCGGGAGAGAAATTTACAATGAGCAGTTCTTC. Encoded protein: CASSVAGREIYNEQFF.

The chain joins TRBV7-3 to TRBJ2-7; D gene ambiguous. From germline, CDR1 is SGHTA and CDR2 FQGTGA. The CDR3 has 13 amino acids. Trimming cost V 1 base and J 5 bases, with 9 bases left between them. CDR3 DNA sequence: TGTGCCAGCAGCTTAAATGTAGGGAACGAGCAGTACTTC. It translates to CASSLNVGNEQYF.

The rearrangement links TRBV7-9 to TRBJ1-4; D not resolved. The CDR3 length is 13 residues. Trimming removed 6 bases at V and 7 bases at J, with 12 bases between. CDR1 and CDR2 from the germline V gene are SEHNR and FQNEAQ (reference sequence). CDR3 DNA: TGTGCCAGCAGTACGGACTGGAGTGAAAAACTGTTTTTT. This encodes CASSTDWSEKLFF.

This clone has more than one count but fewer than ten. The CDR3 DNA follows: TGTGCCTGGAGTGCCTCTTACTACACTGAAGCTTTCTTT. Protein sequence: CAWSASYYTEAFF. This chain uses TRBV30 with TRBJ1-1, with D unclear. Per germline, CDR1 GTSNPN and CDR2 SVGIG (reference sequence). This CDR3 region has 13 residues. Trimming stripped 1 base from V and 3 bases from J, with 9 bases between. The full variable domain, rest sourced from reference TRBV30 and TRBJ1-1, is SQTIHQWPATLVQPVGSPLSLECTVEGTSNPNLYWYRQAAGRGLQLLFYSVGIGQISSEVPQNLSASRPQDRQFILSSKKLLLSDSGFYLCAWSASYYTEAFFGQGTRLTVV.

This rearrangement joins TRBV7-9 to TRBJ1-5, with TRBD1 as a possible D gene (6 bases). The V gene lost 6 bases and the J gene lost 5 bases, with 14 bases spanning the gap. This CDR3 has 14 amino acids. Germline V gives CDR1 SEHNR, CDR2 FQNEAQ (reference sequence). The CDR3, as DNA: TGTGCCAGCAGTTTCGGGACACCCGATCAGCCCCAGCATTTT. Translating gives CASSFGTPDQPQHF.

This chain connects TRBV19 to TRBJ1-1; maybe TRBD1 (6 bases). Deletions cut 8 bases from V and 5 bases from J, with 21 bases between. The CDR3 is 15 residues long. CDR1 is LNHDA, CDR2 SQIVND, per germline (reference sequence). CDR3 sequence reads: CASLQMGGAGTEAFF. CDR3 DNA: TGTGCCAGTCTTCAAATGGGGGGCGCAGGGACTGAAGCTTTCTTT.

This chain connects TRBV6-6 to TRBJ2-1; the match to TRBD2 covers 11 bases. Germline V CDR1 and CDR2: MNHNY, SVGAGI (reference sequence). The CDR3 is 15 residues long. The ends lost 4 bases at V and 5 bases at J; junction bases unmatched: 4. The chain's CDR3 is CASSLGLAVHNEQFF. The CDR3, as DNA: TGTGCCAGCAGTTTGGGACTAGCGGTCCACAATGAGCAGTTCTTC.

V gene TRBV7-6 combines with J gene TRBJ2-2; 7 bases align to TRBD1. The germline V gene encodes CDR1 SGHVS and CDR2 FNYEAQ. After removal of 4 bases from V and 5 bases from J, the junction contained 10 bases not matched to a gene. There are 16 residues in the CDR3. CDR3 nucleotides: TGTGCCAGCAGCTCCTTGGGGACAGATTTTACCGGGGAGCTGTTTTTT. Protein: CASSSLGTDFTGELFF.

The chain recombines TRBV11-3 with TRBJ1-1; D is perhaps TRBD1 (6 bases). V lost 2 bases to trimming and J lost 4 bases, with 11 bases between them. CDR3 length: 14 residues. Per the germline V gene, CDR1 is SGHNT and CDR2 is YENEEA. This chain's CDR3 is CASSLRGVGTEAFF. The CDR3 DNA is TGTGCCAGCAGCTTAAGGGGGGTAGGCACTGAAGCTTTCTTT.

The gene calls are TRBV7-9 and TRBJ2-5; D gene uncertain. The germline V gene has CDR1 SEHNR and CDR2 FQNEAQ (reference sequence). The ends were cut back, 4 bases at V and 5 bases at J, with 17 bases in the middle. This CDR3 comprises 15 residues. CDR3 sequence (DNA): TGTGCCAGCAGCTACAAGCTGGGTGCGTCGGAGACCCAGTACTTC. Amino acids: CASSYKLGASETQYF.

V gene TRBV10-3 combines with J gene TRBJ1-2; D remains unclear. CDR3 length: 15 residues. V was shortened by 7 bases and J by 0 bases, with 15 bases between the two germline ends. Per the germline V gene, CDR1 is ENHRY and CDR2 is SYGVKD. CDR3 sequence reads: CAITFNVDSNYGYTF. The CDR3 DNA sequence: TGTGCCATCACCTTTAATGTCGATTCTAACTATGGCTACACCTTC.

The chain has TRBV6-1 and TRBJ1-5, with D uncertain. The CDR3 loop spans 14 amino acids. V lost 6 bases and J lost 1, with 10 bases in between. CDR1 is MNHNS and CDR2 is SASEGT in the germline V gene. DNA of the CDR3: TGTGCCAGCAGAGCAGACCAAAGCAATCAGCCCCAGCATTTT. Amino acid sequence: CASRADQSNQPQHF.

This sequence joins TRBV5-1 and TRBJ2-1, with D uncertain. Trimming pared 5 bases from V and 8 bases from J, leaving 11 bases between. Per germline, CDR1 SGHRS and CDR2 YFSETQ. CDR3 size: 12 residues. The CDR3 DNA sequence: TGCGCCAGCAGATTCGAAGGTTATGAGCAGTTCTTC. Translating it yields CASRFEGYEQFF.

The chain uses TRBV28 and TRBJ1-5, with a tentative D call TRBD1 (5 bases). Deletions cut 6 bases from V and 0 bases from J, with 21 bases between. The CDR3 loop spans 18 amino acids. Germline V lookup: CDR1 MDHEN, CDR2 SYDVKM. Here the CDR3 DNA reads TGTGCCAGCAGCCCGGGACTCCTCGGAGGGTATAGCAATCAGCCCCAGCATTTT. It yields the protein CASSPGLLGGYSNQPQHF.

This chain connects TRBV4-2 to TRBJ1-1; D is possibly TRBD1 (5 bases). Germline-derived CDR1 and CDR2 are LGHNA and YNFKEQ. The CDR3 has 12 residues. The V gene lost 2 bases and the J gene lost 8 bases, with 9 bases spanning the gap. CDR3 DNA: TGTGCCAGCAGCCAACTGGGGACGGAAGCTTTCTTT. This encodes CASSQLGTEAFF.

The V call is TRBV7-2, the J call TRBJ2-1, with D possibly matching TRBD1 (6 bases). CDR1 and CDR2 from the germline V gene are SGHTA and FQGNSA. V lost 4 bases and J 4 bases, leaving 17 bases between the germline ends. This CDR3 has 16 residues. Here the CDR3 reads CASSSTYRDSYNEQFF. The CDR3 DNA reads TGTGCCAGCAGCTCTACGTACAGGGATTCTTACAATGAGCAGTTCTTC. Based on the CDR3 plus reference TRBV7-2 and TRBJ2-1, the full variable domain is GAGVSQSPSNKVTEKGKDVELRCDPISGHTALYWYRQSLGQGLEFLIYFQGNSAPDKSGLPSDRFSAERTGGSVSTLTIQRTQQEDSAVYLCASSSTYRDSYNEQFFGPGTRLTVL.